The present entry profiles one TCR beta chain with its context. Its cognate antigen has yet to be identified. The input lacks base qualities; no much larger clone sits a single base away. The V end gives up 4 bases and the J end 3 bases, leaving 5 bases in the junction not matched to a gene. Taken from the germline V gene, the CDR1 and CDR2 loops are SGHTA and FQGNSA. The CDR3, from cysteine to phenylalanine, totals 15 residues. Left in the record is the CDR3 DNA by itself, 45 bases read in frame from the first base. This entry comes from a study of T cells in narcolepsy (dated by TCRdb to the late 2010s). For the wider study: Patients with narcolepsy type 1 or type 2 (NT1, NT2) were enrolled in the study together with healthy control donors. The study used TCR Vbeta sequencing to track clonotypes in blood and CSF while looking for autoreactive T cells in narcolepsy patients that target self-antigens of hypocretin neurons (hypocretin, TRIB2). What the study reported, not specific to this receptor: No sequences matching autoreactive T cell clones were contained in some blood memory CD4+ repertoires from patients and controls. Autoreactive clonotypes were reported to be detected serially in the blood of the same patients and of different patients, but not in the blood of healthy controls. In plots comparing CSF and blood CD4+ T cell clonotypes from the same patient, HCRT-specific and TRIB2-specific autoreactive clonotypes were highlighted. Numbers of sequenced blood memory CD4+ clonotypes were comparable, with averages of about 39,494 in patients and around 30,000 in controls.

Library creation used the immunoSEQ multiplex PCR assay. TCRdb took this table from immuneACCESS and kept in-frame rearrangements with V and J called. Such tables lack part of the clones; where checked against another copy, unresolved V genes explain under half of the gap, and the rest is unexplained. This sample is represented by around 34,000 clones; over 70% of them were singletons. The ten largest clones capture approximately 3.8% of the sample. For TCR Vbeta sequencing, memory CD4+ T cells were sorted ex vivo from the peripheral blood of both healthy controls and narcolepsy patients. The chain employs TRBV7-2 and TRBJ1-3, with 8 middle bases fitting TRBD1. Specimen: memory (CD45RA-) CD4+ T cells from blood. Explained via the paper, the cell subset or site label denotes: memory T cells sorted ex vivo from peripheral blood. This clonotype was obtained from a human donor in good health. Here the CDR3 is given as CASSYTGGGGNTIYF. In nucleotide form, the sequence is TGTGCCAGCAGCTACACAGGGGGAGGTGGAAACACCATATATTTT. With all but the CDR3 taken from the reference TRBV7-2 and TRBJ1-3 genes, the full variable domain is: GAGVSQSPSNKVTEKGKDVELRCDPISGHTALYWYRQSLGQGLEFLIYFQGNSAPDKSGLPSDRFSAERTGGSVSTLTIQRTQQEDSAVYLCASSYTGGGGNTIYFGEGSWLTVV.